One sample yielded the 18 T cell receptor beta chains listed below, sequenced in a study of blood T cell repertoires in COVID-19. Profiled with immunoSEQ multiplex PCR; TCRdb holds only in-frame clones, not every one. The data contain fewer than 250,000 clones, roughly 82% of them singletons. Sequenced: peripheral blood. These receptors were taken from a woman in her 70s with acute or convalescent COVID-19.

This clone has just a few counts. The chain carries TRBV6-6 and TRBJ1-6; D gene ambiguous. V was cut by 2 bases and J by 10 bases, with 6 bases left in between. The CDR3 extends over 12 amino acids. The germline CDR1 and CDR2 sequences are MNHNY and SVGAGI (reference sequence). Here the CDR3 DNA reads TGTGCCAGCAGTTACCTCGAGTCACCCCTCCACTTT. This codes for CASSYLESPLHF.

The CDR3 sequence: CASTTRRDSGNTIYF. The CDR3 DNA is TGCGCCAGCACCACGAGACGGGACTCTGGAAACACCATATATTTT. The chain has TRBV10-2 and TRBJ1-3; D call uncertain. The CDR3 runs to 15 residues. The V gene lost 7 bases and the J gene lost 0 bases, with 13 bases spanning the gap. The germline CDR1 and CDR2 sequences are WSHSY and SAAADI.

This sequence joins TRBV5-1 and TRBJ2-7; TRBD1 agrees at 8 bases. V trimming: 4 bases; J trimming: 4 bases; junction bases outside the gene matches: 7. From germline, CDR1 is SGHRS and CDR2 YFSETQ. The CDR3 runs to 14 residues. CDR3 DNA sequence: TGCGCCAGCAGCCCGCCGGGGACAGGTTACGAGCAGTACTTC. It yields the protein CASSPPGTGYEQYF.

As to this clone: Different DNA sequences within this sample yield the same CDR3. The chain recombines TRBV18 with TRBJ1-2; TRBD1 is a possible D gene (6 bases). CDR3 length: 13 residues. Trimming stripped 3 bases from V and 1 base from J, with 6 bases between. The germline CDR1 and CDR2 sequences are KGHSH and LQKENI. CDR3 amino acids: CASSPTGNYGYTF. The CDR3 bases are TGTGCCAGCTCACCGACAGGTAACTATGGCTACACCTTC.

The chain uses TRBV18 and TRBJ1-1; weak D call: TRBD1 (5 bases). V lost 3 bases, J lost 1 base, and 18 bases lay in between. CDR1 and CDR2 (germline): KGHSH, LQKENI. The CDR3 length is 17 residues. The DNA for the CDR3 is TGTGCCAGCTCACCGAGGCAGGGTGGTTGGGAGAACACTGAAGCTTTCTTT. Translating it yields CASSPRQGGWENTEAFF.

The chain employs TRBV4-2 and TRBJ1-2, with TRBD1 as a possible D gene (5 bases). This CDR3 has 17 amino acids. V was shortened by 0 bases and J by 0 bases, with 14 bases between the two germline ends. Looked up from germline, CDR1 is LGHNA and CDR2 is YNFKEQ. CDR3 amino acids: CASSQDLTRAANYGYTF. The CDR3 DNA is TGTGCCAGCAGCCAAGATCTTACCAGGGCAGCTAACTATGGCTACACCTTC.

The chain has TRBV5-4 and TRBJ2-5; TRBD2 is a possible D gene (5 bases). CDR1 and CDR2 from the germline V gene are SGHNT and YYREEE (reference sequence). The germline V and J ends were trimmed by 0 bases and 4 bases, with 10 bases remaining between them. This CDR3 comprises 14 residues. CDR3 sequence reads: CASSLVTSGETQYF. In nucleotides, the CDR3 is TGTGCCAGCAGCTTGGTGACAAGCGGAGAGACCCAGTACTTC. The variable domain in full, with the rest retrieved from reference TRBV5-4 and TRBJ2-5, is ETGVTQSPTHLIKTRGQQVTLRCSSQSGHNTVSWYQQALGQGPQFIFQYYREEENGRGNFPPRFSGLQFPNYSSELNVNALELDDSALYLCASSLVTSGETQYFGPGTRLLVL.

The chain is built from TRBV7-8 and TRBJ1-1; unclear D gene. Germline CDR1 is SGHVS and CDR2 is FQNEAQ. V lost 3 bases to trimming and J lost 4 bases, with 15 bases between them. The CDR3 has 15 amino acids. CDR3 amino acids: CASSLGVLGSTEAFF. The CDR3 bases are TGTGCCAGCAGCTTGGGTGTCCTCGGGAGCACTGAAGCTTTCTTT.

The chain employs TRBV2 and TRBJ2-3; 10 bases fit TRBD1. Germline loops: CDR1 SNHLY, CDR2 FYNNEI. The CDR3 is 14 residues long. The junction had 5 bases not matched to a gene; V was cut back by 7 bases and J by 4 bases. CDR3 protein: CASKGTGVSDTQYF. The CDR3 region has the DNA TGTGCCAGCAAGGGGACAGGGGTTTCAGATACGCAGTATTTT.

This clone was detected once. The same CDR3 arises from other DNA sequences in this sample as well. The gene calls are TRBV5-1 and TRBJ1-2; D call uncertain. CDR1 and CDR2 (germline): SGHRS, YFSETQ. V was cut by 0 bases and J by 5 bases, with 8 bases left in between. The CDR3 consists of 13 residues. The CDR3 nucleotides read TGCGCCAGCAGCTTGGCCGGTTCTTATGGCTACACCTTC. Residues: CASSLAGSYGYTF.

In this sample, this clone turned up many times. This chain connects TRBV11-3 to TRBJ1-3, with 7 bases matching TRBD1. The CDR3 runs 17 residues. The V segment lost 4 bases and the J segment 3 bases; nucleotides outside the gene matches: 12. Germline lookup yields CDR1 SGHNT and CDR2 YENEEA. CDR3 nucleotide sequence: TGTGCCAGCAGCTCCCAAACCGGGACAGCGTATGGAAACACCATATATTTT. As protein: CASSSQTGTAYGNTIYF.

The rearrangement joins TRBV10-3 to TRBJ1-6; 8 nucleotides align to TRBD1. Germline V lookup: CDR1 ENHRY, CDR2 SYGVKD. V gave up 10 bases and J gave up 6 bases; unmatched junction bases: 8. The CDR3 runs to 14 residues. The CDR3 sequence is CATAGQERNSPLHF. Here the CDR3 DNA reads TGTGCCACCGCGGGACAGGAGCGTAATTCACCCCTCCACTTT.

This chain joins TRBV7-2 and TRBJ1-2; 8 bases line up with TRBD1. V lost 7 bases, J lost 5 bases, and 9 bases stayed unmatched. This CDR3 has 14 amino acids. Germline V CDR1 and CDR2: SGHTA, FQGNSA. The CDR3 is CASKTGGVRYGYTF. The CDR3 nucleotides read TGTGCCAGCAAAACAGGGGGGGTTCGGTATGGCTACACCTTC.

This clone has a single count. The rearrangement joins TRBV7-2 to TRBJ2-3; D might be TRBD2 (7 bases). V was trimmed by 5 bases and J by 2 bases, leaving 11 bases between them. CDR1 and CDR2 (germline): SGHTA, FQGNSA. CDR3 size: 14 residues. Here the CDR3 reads CASSLGGHTDTQYF. CDR3 nucleotides: TGTGCCAGCAGCCTCGGGGGGCACACAGATACGCAGTATTTT.

V usage is TRBV18 and J usage is TRBJ2-5, with 9 bases that match TRBD1. CDR3 size: 15 residues. V lost 4 bases, J lost 4 bases, and 7 bases stayed unmatched. Germline V CDR1 and CDR2: KGHSH, LQKENI. CDR3 in amino acids: CASSLPGTGLETQYF. The CDR3 DNA reads as TGTGCCAGCTCACTTCCCGGGACAGGGTTAGAGACCCAGTACTTC.

There are a few counts of this clone. This sequence joins TRBV28 and TRBJ2-7, with TRBD1 matching over 8 bases. The CDR3 is 15 residues long. Germline CDR1 and CDR2: MDHEN and SYDVKM. The ends lost 8 bases at V and 0 bases at J; junction bases unmatched: 9. The CDR3 reads CASQLGGQASYEQYF. The CDR3 DNA follows: TGTGCCAGCCAGCTCGGGGGACAGGCCTCCTACGAGCAGTACTTC.

The chain is built from TRBV30 and TRBJ1-3; D not resolved. Germline V CDR1 and CDR2: GTSNPN, SVGIG (reference sequence). V was cut by 0 bases and J by 4 bases, with 7 bases left in between. The CDR3 contains 13 residues. DNA for the CDR3: TGTGCCTGGAGTGTACTAATCGGAAACACCATATATTTT. Protein product: CAWSVLIGNTIYF. The variable domain in full, with the rest retrieved from reference TRBV30 and TRBJ1-3, is SQTIHQWPATLVQPVGSPLSLECTVEGTSNPNLYWYRQAAGRGLQLLFYSVGIGQISSEVPQNLSASRPQDRQFILSSKKLLLSDSGFYLCAWSVLIGNTIYFGEGSWLTVV.

The chain is built from TRBV24-1 and TRBJ1-1, with TRBD1 matching 9 bases. This CDR3 contains 20 residues. The junction had 20 bases not matched to a gene; V was cut back by 7 bases and J by 0 bases. CDR1 KGHDR and CDR2 SFDVKD come from the germline V gene. In DNA form, the CDR3 reads TGTGCCACCAGAAAGAGGACAGGGGCCCCGATGGATCCGATGAACACTGAAGCTTTCTTT. Amino acid sequence: CATRKRTGAPMDPMNTEAFF.